This TCR beta chain was sequenced for a study of relationships among human T cell subsets (dated by TCRdb to the early 2010s). Notes on the research overall: The study sequenced eight distinct T cell populations from blood: pan T, CD8 cytotoxic, regulatory, Th1, Th2, naive plus transitional, activated and memory cells. The full study reports these points: The bead-based sorting was unable to rule out the presence of a CD4+CD8+ double-positive population. Substantial sharing of CDR3s among Th1, Th2 and regulatory T cells was interpreted as suggestive of stochastic cell fate choices. T cell counts went unrecorded for a couple of pan T samples, which were processed alongside pan B cells. The seven subsets showed no statistically significant differences in V, D and J usage, CDR3 length, or N-nucleotide additions. Over 60% of CD8+ cytotoxic sequences belonged to clones with over 100 reads, whereas regulatory and Th2 subsets showed few such clones.

Comments on this clonotype: The target of this receptor is not known. No qualities accompany the bases; no much larger clone lies one base away.

From the germline V gene, CDR1 is MDHEN and CDR2 is SYDVKM. Cut back by 3 bases and 7 bases, the V and J ends lie 10 bases apart. Counted from cysteine to phenylalanine, this CDR3 has 12 amino acids. Of the read, only the CDR3 DNA is kept; its 36 bases are in frame from base 1. Libraries came from multiplex PCR. This sample was sequenced with a 454 GS FLX. TCR alpha and beta CDR3 regions were amplified from mRNA by semiquantitative ARM-PCR. In ARM-PCR, tagged nested gene-specific primers were applied first, and communal superprimers then carried out the exponential amplification. Exonuclease was used to remove the nested primers before the first-round PCR products went through the second amplification round. The amplicons were sequenced on the 454 platform, which can rapidly sequence millions of DNA fragments without cloning bias. A read was counted as effective if the read could be mapped to both V and J germline segments. From the authors' description of their analysis: IRmap was used to assign reads to germline V, D and J segments, relying on pyromap, a Smith-Waterman modification adapted to 454 sequencing errors. To filter D-beta assignments, cutoffs were set at the 99th percentile of the alignment scores obtained from simulated random sequences. The amino acids between the conserved V-segment Y[YFLI]C motif and the J-segment [FW]GXGT motif were defined as CDR3. A compound Poisson process model, previously applied to large-scale EST data, was used to estimate repertoire diversity. A cross-contamination detection procedure was applied to argue against sample contamination as the source of shared CDR3s. The public reads were run again by TCRdb, first through fastp at Q25 and then through MiXCR, and only productive beta chains were kept. Every distinct CDR3 protein forms one entry, paired with its most common genes and DNA. TCRdb, not the authors, supplied the V and J calls. The sample data list a few thousand distinct CDR3 sequences, and roughly 80% of these were observed just once. The leading ten clones occupy about 30% of the sample.

To isolate the T cell subsets, Miltenyi superparamagnetic beads coated with subset-specific monoclonal antibodies were used. Peripheral blood was used as the source from which all T cell populations were isolated. Mononuclear cells were obtained from whole blood by Ficoll separation, and monocytes were then depleted with anti-CD14 microbeads. Isolated cell populations were immediately resuspended in RNAprotect reagent. The pan T sample comprised CD3+ T cells in general. The receptor was isolated from a man aged 35-49 years in good health. Recombination connected TRBV28 to TRBJ2-7; D gene: possibly TRBD1, on 6 matching bases. The sample taken for sequencing was total T cells sorted from blood. In the paper's terms, the cell subset or site label means: CD3+ T cells in general. The CDR3 amino acid sequence is: CASSLGAWEQYF. The bases read TGTGCCAGCAGTTTGGGGGCCTGGGAGCAGTACTTC. With the rest looked up from the reference TRBV28 and TRBJ2-7 genes rather than sequenced, the full variable domain is DVKVTQSSRYLVKRTGEKVFLECVQDMDHENMFWYRQDPGLGLRLIYFSYDVKMKEKGDIPEGYSVSREKKERFSLILESASTNQTSMYLCASSLGAWEQYFGPGTRLTVT.